The 17 T cell receptor beta chains listed next were all sequenced from one sample in a study of human T cells and chemical hapten exposure. Described time point: healthy volunteer bleed at 2 weeks. Total RNA came from unfractionated whole blood. One entry per CDR3 protein, called by TCRdb with MiXCR from the RACE reads. The sample has tens of thousands of distinct CDR3 sequences; over 8% are singletons. The specimen sequenced was whole blood. The receptors originated from a female donor in good health. Some clones in this sample may be carry-over from other donors' samples.

This clonotype came up a few times. DNA for the CDR3: TGTGCCAGCAGCTACCCCCCCAGGTCAGATACGCAGTATTTT. This gives the protein CASSYPPRSDTQYF. The rearrangement joins TRBV6-2 or TRBV6-3 to TRBJ2-3; D call uncertain. V was shortened by 6 bases and J by 4 bases, with 14 bases between the two germline ends. This CDR3 comprises 14 residues. CDR1 and CDR2 (germline): MNHEY, SVGEGT.

This clonotype was seen a handful of times. The chain joins TRBV5-5 to TRBJ1-1; D is unclear. V was clipped by 1 base and J by 3 bases, with 7 bases between them. This CDR3 has 13 amino acids. Germline V gives CDR1 SGHKS, CDR2 YYEKEE (reference sequence). CDR3 region: CASSLYSYTEAFF. Written as DNA, the CDR3 is TGTGCCAGCAGCTTGTACTCCTACACTGAAGCTTTCTTT.

V is TRBV12-3 or TRBV12-4 and J is TRBJ1-6; 9 nucleotides line up with TRBD1. The CDR3 covers 16 residues. Trimming removed 2 bases from V and 9 bases from J; junction bases left unmatched: 8. CDR3 DNA sequence: TGTGCCAGCAGTTTACAACGGACAGGGGCCACTTCACCCCTCCACTTT. Its translation: CASSLQRTGATSPLHF.

This rearrangement joins TRBV12-3 or TRBV12-4 to TRBJ2-2, with unresolved D. CDR3 length equals 14 residues. Trimming took off 6 bases at V and 6 bases at J, with 14 bases between the two ends. CDR3 in DNA: TGTGCCAGCAGCCCCGACCCCAATTCCGGGGAGCTGTTTTTT. Residues: CASSPDPNSGELFF.

This clonotype was detected ten times or more. The DNA of the CDR3 is TGTGCCAGCAGTTCCCCGGGACCTGACTACGAGCAGTACTTC. This gives the protein CASSSPGPDYEQYF. The gene calls are TRBV28 and TRBJ2-7; D tentatively fits TRBD1 or TRBD2 (5 bases each). The length of the CDR3 is 14 residues. V was clipped by 4 bases and J by 3 bases, with 13 bases between them. Germline assignment: CDR1 MDHEN and CDR2 SYDVKM.

This clonotype was found many times. The gene calls are TRBV7-2 and TRBJ2-2; 16 nucleotides align to TRBD2. The CDR3 totals 17 residues. CDR1 is SGHTA and CDR2 is FQGNSA in the germline V gene. Unmatched junction bases numbered 7, after V lost 6 bases and J lost 6 bases. The CDR3: CASSVTGTSGRAGELFF. The CDR3 nucleotides read TGTGCCAGCAGTGTAACCGGGACTAGCGGGAGGGCCGGGGAGCTGTTTTTT.

Ten or more counts support this clonotype. The V and J genes are TRBV6-6 and TRBJ1-5, with D unclear. Trimming took 4 bases from V and 1 from J, leaving 14 bases between them. CDR1 is MNHNY, CDR2 SVGAGI, per germline (reference sequence). This CDR3 region has 16 residues. CDR3 region: CASSSAGPQSNQPQHF. CDR3 coding DNA: TGTGCCAGCAGTTCGGCCGGGCCACAAAGCAATCAGCCCCAGCATTTT.

This clonotype was counted a few times. V is TRBV27 and J is TRBJ2-1, with 9 bases fitting TRBD2. V dropped 4 bases and J dropped 10; count of bases not matched to a gene: 8. This CDR3 region has 14 residues. Germline V gene data show CDR1 as MNHEY and CDR2 as SMNVEV (reference sequence). The CDR3 protein is CASSSRSGRREQFF. The CDR3 DNA is TGTGCCAGCAGTTCTCGGAGCGGGAGGAGGGAGCAGTTCTTC.

This clonotype was seen many times. The chain combines TRBV20-1 with TRBJ2-3; D is undetermined. The ends were cut back, 2 bases at V and 2 bases at J, with 11 bases in the middle. Germline CDR1 DFQATT, CDR2 SNEGSKA (reference sequence). The CDR3 is made up of 14 amino acids. The DNA of the CDR3 is TGCAGTGCTAGAAGGGTCACTAACACAGATACGCAGTATTTT. Translation gives CSARRVTNTDTQYF.

The chain uses TRBV6-2 or TRBV6-3 and TRBJ2-1; D remains ambiguous. Germline V lookup: CDR1 MNHEY, CDR2 SVGEGT. The CDR3 has 13 amino acids. V was shortened by 3 bases and J by 4 bases, with 7 bases between the two germline ends. The CDR3 loop is CASSYLGYNEQFF. The CDR3 DNA sequence: TGTGCCAGCAGTTATTTGGGTTACAATGAGCAGTTCTTC.

The chain is built from TRBV12-3 or TRBV12-4 and TRBJ1-6; D unresolved. The V end was cut by 6 bases, the J end by 12 bases, with 18 bases between. The CDR3 covers 14 residues. The CDR3 sequence: CASSASVKRGPLHF. For the CDR3, the DNA is TGTGCCAGCAGCGCTTCGGTGAAAAGAGGACCCCTCCACTTT.

The table lists this clonotype with many counts. The chain couples TRBV6-2 or TRBV6-3 to TRBJ2-3; no definite D call. The CDR3 is 15 amino acids. Germline lookup yields CDR1 MNHEY and CDR2 SVGEGT. The V and J ends lost 2 bases and 0 bases respectively, with 9 bases between them. Here the CDR3 reads CASSYGERSTDTQYF. The CDR3 DNA reads TGTGCCAGCAGTTACGGGGAACGCAGCACAGATACGCAGTATTTT.

This clonotype was observed a handful of times. The chain uses TRBV19 and TRBJ2-1; D call uncertain. This CDR3 has 15 amino acids. Between the trimmed V and J ends, which lost 5 bases and 0 bases, there was a span of 11 bases. Germline V gives CDR1 LNHDA, CDR2 SQIVND (reference sequence). The CDR3 DNA is TGTGCCAGTAGTGAGAAGGCCAGCTCCTACAATGAGCAGTTCTTC. Translation gives CASSEKASSYNEQFF.

The rearrangement uses TRBV27 and TRBJ2-7, with TRBD2 identical over 7 bases. After removal of 5 bases from V and 3 bases from J, the junction contained 13 bases not matched to a gene. Germline CDR1 and CDR2: MNHEY and SMNVEV (reference sequence). The CDR3 sequence is 16 residues long. CDR3 sequence: CASSQKSGLTYYEQYF. In DNA, the CDR3 is TGTGCCAGCAGTCAAAAATCGGGACTAACGTACTACGAGCAGTACTTC.

The chain uses TRBV20-1 and TRBJ2-5; 9 bases align to TRBD2. Germline values: CDR1 DFQATT, CDR2 SNEGSKA (reference sequence). Trimming removed 6 bases from V and 4 bases from J; junction bases left unmatched: 15. The CDR3 covers 16 residues. The CDR3 region is CSATGTSRILRETQYF. CDR3 coding DNA: TGCAGTGCAACCGGGACTAGCCGAATTCTTCGAGAGACCCAGTACTTC.

In this sample, this clonotype turned up many times. This chain uses TRBV29-1 with TRBJ2-5, with no clear D. Germline V CDR1 and CDR2: SQVTM, ANQGSEA. V was pared by 6 bases and J by 0 bases, with 17 bases between. The CDR3 has 15 amino acids. This CDR3 is CSVPTWAGYQETQYF. CDR3 nucleotides: TGCAGCGTGCCTACTTGGGCAGGCTACCAAGAGACCCAGTACTTC.

This clonotype was seen only a few times. The chain is built from TRBV2 and TRBJ2-3, with 8 positions matching TRBD1. Germline V gene data show CDR1 as SNHLY and CDR2 as FYNNEI. Germline trimming cut 6 bases from V and 0 bases from J; bases unmatched to any gene: 5. This CDR3 has 15 residues. CDR3 residues: CASRRQGPSTDTQYF. In nucleotides, the CDR3 is TGTGCCAGCAGGAGACAGGGGCCTAGCACAGATACGCAGTATTTT.